This T cell receptor (beta chain) was profiled in a study of cytomegalovirus exposure and HLA in healthy donors. Study at large: The 120 validation repertoires and the roughly 670 first-cohort repertoires shared a platform, a later analysis reported. Overall study findings and caveats: Many donors carried some public TCRs, although rarity characterized most TCR sequences.

As for this clone: The antigen is not known.

The approximately 120-subject validation cohort, separate from the approximately 660-subject first cohort, included the donors. Germline V gives CDR1 SGHTA, CDR2 FQGNSA. With 3 bases clipped from V and 4 bases from J, the junction kept 5 bases outside the gene matches. The CDR3 is 14 amino acids. Some clones are missing from TCRdb's copy, which holds only in-frame ones; the method was immunoSEQ multiplex PCR. This sample carries around 150,000 clones, almost 85% of them seen once, and the ten largest clones take 10%. Material for sequencing was PBMCs. This chain connects TRBV7-2 to TRBJ1-1; 7 nucleotides agree with TRBD1. This sequence was found in a man aged 25 to 40 in good health and CMV-seropositive. The chain's CDR3 is CASSLRGPGTEAFF. CDR3 nucleotides: TGTGCCAGCAGCTTGAGGGGGCCGGGCACTGAAGCTTTCTTT.